The clone carrying this T cell receptor beta chain has at least ten counts. This sample was included in a study of human T cells and chemical hapten exposure. Time point: pre-sensitization, week 0. Specified treatment: therapeutic diphenylcyclopropenone sensitization with weekly scalp DPC. Each CDR3 protein gets one entry after TCRdb re-called the RACE reads with MiXCR. The sample lists 300,000 to 450,000 distinct CDR3 sequences; 4.5% to 6% were seen once. V was clipped by 3 bases and J by 8 bases; unmatched bases: 7. The CDR3 length is 14 residues. The receptor was isolated from a woman aged 45 to 65 with alopecia areata. Some clones in this sample may be carry-over from other donors' samples. The chain links TRBV12-3 or TRBV12-4 to TRBJ2-3; the match to TRBD2 covers 8 bases. Material: whole blood, obtained in connection with sensitization to the hapten diphenylcyclopropenone (DPC). Written as DNA, the CDR3 is TGTGCCAGCAGTTTCAAGGGGAGCGGGGGTACGCAGTATTTT. It specifies CASSFKGSGGTQYF.